Listed here are 18 T cell receptor beta chains from one sample, sequenced in a study of CD8 T cells in Susac syndrome. It was with random hexamers that about 0.45 to 1 ug RNA was reverse transcribed. TCRdb reprocessed the immunoSEQ multiplex PCR reads via MiXCR and lists one record per CDR3 protein. Among about 160,000 distinct CDR3 sequences listed, approximately 95% were seen once. What was sequenced was CD4+ T cells from PBMCs. Source of these receptors: a human donor with Susac syndrome.

This clonotype was counted once. This rearrangement joins TRBV6-5 to TRBJ1-2; D ambiguous. Germline values: CDR1 MNHEY, CDR2 SVGAGI. V shed 0 bases and J shed 6 bases, with 11 bases lying between them. The CDR3 runs 14 residues. CDR3 sequence reads: CASSYSGLSNGYTF. CDR3 in DNA: TGTGCCAGCAGTTACTCCGGCTTATCCAATGGCTACACCTTC.

This sequence joins TRBV19 and TRBJ1-5, with D unclear. The CDR3 runs to 12 residues. The V gene's germline CDR1 is LNHDA and CDR2 SQIVND (reference sequence). V was trimmed by 5 bases and J by 5 bases, leaving 7 bases between them. Written as DNA, the CDR3 is TGTGCCAGTAGTCCAGACTATCAGCCCCAGCATTTT. Residues: CASSPDYQPQHF.

The chain is built from TRBV19 and TRBJ2-3; no firm D call. The CDR3 length is 10 residues. Trimming shortened V by 5 bases and J by 7 bases, and 4 bases separated the two germline ends. Germline CDR1 and CDR2: LNHDA and SQIVND (reference sequence). This CDR3 is CASSGYTQYF. In DNA, the CDR3 is TGTGCCAGTAGTGGGTATACGCAGTATTTT.

The chain carries TRBV3-1 and TRBJ2-1; 8 nucleotides align to TRBD2. Trimming cost V 4 bases and J 8 bases; bases outside gene matches: 10. Germline V gene sequence: CDR1 LGHDT, CDR2 YNNKEL (reference sequence). The length of the CDR3 is 15 residues. For the CDR3, the DNA is TGTGCCAGCAGCCGGGGGACTAACGGGAGGGATGAGCAGTTCTTC. This sequence encodes CASSRGTNGRDEQFF.

The V call is TRBV24-1, the J call TRBJ2-3, with D maybe TRBD2 (5 bases). This CDR3 is built from 15 residues. V lost 1 base to trimming and J lost 5 bases, with 12 bases between them. Looked up from germline, CDR1 is KGHDR and CDR2 is SFDVKD. Written as DNA, the CDR3 is TGTGCCACCAGTGATTTCCGAGGGCCGGGAGATACGCAGTATTTT. This encodes CATSDFRGPGDTQYF.

CDR3 amino acids: CASSLWSGNTIYF. In DNA form, the CDR3 reads TGTGCCAGCAGCTTGTGGAGTGGAAACACCATATATTTT. The chain combines TRBV5-4 with TRBJ1-3, with D uncertain. V was clipped by 1 base and J by 3 bases, with 5 bases between them. CDR3 size: 13 residues. The germline gives CDR1 SGHNT, CDR2 YYREEE (reference sequence).

The CDR3 sequence: CASSGGTSGRASGANVLTF. CDR3 coding DNA: TGTGCCAGCAGCGGCGGGACTAGCGGGAGGGCTTCTGGGGCCAACGTCCTGACTTTC. V gene TRBV7-2 combines with J gene TRBJ2-6; 16 bases line up with TRBD2. Per germline, CDR1 SGHTA and CDR2 FQGNSA. The length of the CDR3 is 19 residues. Unmatched junction bases numbered 5, after V lost 5 bases and J lost 1 base.

This chain uses TRBV20-1 with TRBJ2-5, with TRBD2 matching 12 bases. The CDR3 spans 15 residues. Germline lookup yields CDR1 DFQATT and CDR2 SNEGSKA (reference sequence). J gave up 0 bases and V 7 bases, and 6 bases lay outside the gene matches. CDR3 DNA: TGCAGTGACTCTCGGACTAGCGGGAACCAAGAGACCCAGTACTTC. Translated, it gives CSDSRTSGNQETQYF.

This clonotype appeared a single time. The chain recombines TRBV29-1 with TRBJ2-3; D not resolved. The CDR3 covers 11 residues. Per the germline V gene, CDR1 is SQVTM and CDR2 is ANQGSEA. V was cut by 7 bases and J by 10 bases, with 15 bases left in between. CDR3 sequence (DNA): TGCAGCGCCCAGGAAGGTACATCGCAGTATTTT. Protein sequence: CSAQEGTSQYF.

This clonotype showed up just a few times. This chain links TRBV7-6 with TRBJ2-5; no definite D call. This CDR3 is built from 12 residues. V gave up 4 bases and J gave up 0 bases, with 3 bases separating them. The germline gives CDR1 SGHVS, CDR2 FNYEAQ. Here the CDR3 DNA reads TGTGCCAGCAGCTCCAACCAAGAGACCCAGTACTTC. Protein: CASSSNQETQYF.

The rearrangement links TRBV11-2 to TRBJ2-7; no definite D call. CDR3 length equals 13 residues. The germline V and J ends were trimmed by 3 bases and 0 bases, with 6 bases remaining between them. The germline gives CDR1 SGHAT, CDR2 FQNNGV. Here the CDR3 DNA reads TGTGCCAGCAGCTTTCGGGCCTCCTACGAGCAGTACGTC. Translation gives CASSFRASYEQYV.

The chain uses TRBV9 and TRBJ2-1; TRBD2 matches 9 bases. Germline V lookup: CDR1 SGDLS, CDR2 YYNGEE. This CDR3 has 15 amino acids. The V and J ends lost 1 base and 6 bases, in that order; junction bases with no gene match: 5. The CDR3 is CASSVPAGGPNEQFF. The CDR3 DNA reads as TGTGCCAGCAGCGTACCAGCGGGGGGTCCCAATGAGCAGTTCTTC.

The gene calls are TRBV24-1 and TRBJ2-7, with D perhaps being TRBD1 or TRBD2 (7 bases each). V lost 6 bases and J 5 bases, leaving 19 bases between the germline ends. Germline CDR1 is KGHDR and CDR2 is SFDVKD. The CDR3 totals 15 residues. CDR3 sequence reads: CATSSGRGRVHEQYF. In nucleotides, the CDR3 is TGTGCCACCAGTTCGGGGAGGGGGCGCGTCCACGAGCAGTACTTC.

This chain joins TRBV5-4 and TRBJ2-5; maybe TRBD2 (5 bases). The germline V gene has CDR1 SGHNT and CDR2 YYREEE (reference sequence). CDR3 length: 13 amino acids. V lost 5 bases and J lost 5, with 13 bases in between. CDR3 DNA: TGTGCCAGCAGTAGAGACGGGATGGAGACCCAGTACTTC. As protein: CASSRDGMETQYF.

V gene TRBV4-3 combines with J gene TRBJ1-2, with a weak D call TRBD1 (6 bases). This CDR3 has 15 amino acids. Trimming pared 1 base from V and 0 bases from J, leaving 9 bases between. The germline V gene encodes CDR1 LGHNA and CDR2 YSLEER. The CDR3 DNA sequence: TGCGCCAGCAGCCAAGGAGCAGGGGCTAACTATGGCTACACCTTC. Translated: CASSQGAGANYGYTF.

The rearrangement links TRBV16 to TRBJ1-5, with unresolved D. This CDR3 region has 13 residues. Germline lookup yields CDR1 KGHSY and CDR2 FQNENV. Trimming removed 4 bases from V and 4 bases from J, with 8 bases in between. The CDR3 DNA reads as TGTGCCAGCAGCCTCACCAGGAATCAGCCCCAGCATTTT. It yields the protein CASSLTRNQPQHF.

The rearrangement uses TRBV4-3 and TRBJ2-1; 7 positions match TRBD1. The trim removed 0 bases at V and 7 bases at J, leaving 12 bases unmatched. CDR1 and CDR2 (germline): LGHNA, YSLEER. The CDR3 has 17 amino acids. The CDR3 sequence: CASSQDYSGQVRNEQFF. As DNA, the CDR3 is TGCGCCAGCAGCCAAGATTATTCCGGACAGGTGAGGAATGAGCAGTTCTTC.

This chain joins TRBV13 and TRBJ2-1, with TRBD2 matching 14 bases. Per germline, CDR1 PRHDT and CDR2 FYEKMQ (reference sequence). J was trimmed by 5 bases and V by 5 bases; bases with no gene match: 2. The CDR3 covers 15 residues. CDR3 protein: CASSATSGRDNEQFF. CDR3 nucleotides: TGTGCCAGCAGCGCGACTAGCGGGAGGGACAATGAGCAGTTCTTC.